These T cell receptor beta chains were read from a single sample in a study of OX40 agonist ivuxolimab in advanced cancers. Profiling relied on immunoSEQ multiplex PCR, and the TCRdb table lists in-frame clones only, not all of them. The sample yields about 76,000 clones, 85% seen once. The material sequenced was CD4+ or CD8+ T cells sorted from blood, taken in a trial of the OX40 agonist ivuxolimab. Receptors originate from an adult with an advanced solid tumor such as melanoma, head and neck, liver or kidney cancer. The CDR3 runs from the conserved cysteine through the conserved F or W.

16	TRBJ2-1	TRBV7-8	CASSLGQGLSYNEQFF
15	TRBJ1-2	TRBV27	CASSADPFASYGYTF
12	TRBJ2-7	TRBV5-1	CASSTDEDEQYF
15	TRBJ2-3	TRBV6-1	CASRSSGGRGDTQYF
15	TRBJ1-6	TRBV14	CASRPQGAGNSPLHF
17	TRBJ1-4	TRBV7-6	CASSRQNPTGNLEKLFF
13	TRBJ1-1	TRBV5-6	CASSRRDKAEAFF
13	TRBJ2-5	TRBV7-8	CASSLGPQETQYF
14	TRBJ2-5	TRBV6-5	CASSYDGSAETQYF
14	TRBJ2-1	TRBV11-2	CASKWTGGWDEQFF
14	TRBJ2-2	TRBV19	CASSRGQKTGELFF
17	TRBJ2-2	TRBV7-3	CASSLTGWTSRTGELFF
13	TRBJ1-2	TRBV6-1	CASNPQAGVGYTF
16	TRBJ2-3	TRBV5-1	CASSPHRGALADTQYF
13	TRBJ1-5	TRBV7-2	CASSFYSNQPQHF
15	TRBJ2-7	TRBV27	CASTPSGTEPYEQYF
17	TRBJ1-1	TRBV12-5	CASGLGGQKRMNTEAFF
17	TRBJ1-2	TRBV19	CASSRSDRGQAYYGYTF